The 7 T cell receptor beta chains presented below share a single source sample, sequenced in a study of T cells in Graves' hyperthyroidism and ophthalmopathy. There were TCR beta CDR3 regions amplified from RNA transcripts. The HTBI primer set was used in a first-round RT-PCR of the TCR CDR3. MiXCR, run by TCRdb on the multiplex PCR reads, gives a single entry per CDR3 protein. The sample lists approximately 600,000 distinct CDR3 sequences, 15% to 20% occurring once. Sequencing was performed on blood. These receptors all stem from a woman aged 25 to 39 with Graves' hyperthyroidism.

In its sample, this clonotype was seen a few times. The chain uses TRBV5-1 and TRBJ1-1; 7 bases are a match to TRBD1. The trim removed 4 bases at V and 8 bases at J, leaving 5 bases unmatched. CDR3 length equals 12 residues. Germline assignment: CDR1 SGHRS and CDR2 YFSETQ. This chain's CDR3 is CASSIGQDEAFF. CDR3 in DNA: TGCGCCAGCAGCATCGGACAGGACGAAGCTTTCTTT.

J is TRBJ1-2 and V is TRBV15, with 7 bases matching TRBD1. The V segment lost 3 bases and the J segment 11 bases; nucleotides outside the gene matches: 9. The CDR3 length is 13 residues. Germline CDR1 is LNHNV and CDR2 is YYDKDF (reference sequence). Here the CDR3 DNA reads TGTGCCACCAGCAGGATTACGTCACAGGGGTACACCTTC. Protein: CATSRITSQGYTF. The variable domain in full, with the rest retrieved from reference TRBV15 and TRBJ1-2, is DAMVIQNPRYQVTQFGKPVTLSCSQTLNHNVMYWYQQKSSQAPKLLFHYYDKDFNNEADTPDNFQSRRPNTSFCFLDIRSPGLGDTAMYLCATSRITSQGYTFGSGTRLTVV.

This rearrangement joins TRBV9 to TRBJ2-6; perhaps D is TRBD1 or TRBD2 (6 bases each). The V end lost 5 bases, the J end lost 4 bases, and 19 bases lay between the germline ends. Germline lookup yields CDR1 SGDLS and CDR2 YYNGEE. The CDR3 sequence is 17 residues long. CDR3 nucleotide sequence: TGTGCCAGCAGTCCGTTCGGAGGGGGGTCGGGGGCCAACGTCCTGACTTTC. This sequence encodes CASSPFGGGSGANVLTF.

This clonotype was counted a few times. V is TRBV5-6 and J is TRBJ1-3; weak D call: TRBD1 (6 bases). The CDR3 consists of 13 residues. Trimming left V 3 bases short and J 3 bases short, with 7 bases between. Germline V gene lookup returns CDR1 SGHDT and CDR2 YYEEEE. CDR3 in amino acids: CASSSGVGNTIYF. The CDR3 DNA follows: TGTGCCAGCAGCTCAGGGGTTGGAAACACCATATATTTT.

V usage is TRBV4-1 and J usage is TRBJ1-1; D unresolved. The CDR3 sequence is 13 residues long. V lost 4 bases and J 1 base, leaving 7 bases between the germline ends. CDR1 is MGHRA and CDR2 is YSYEKL in the germline V gene. The CDR3 bases are TGCGCCAGCAGCCCGGTCCCGAACACTGAAGCTTTCTTT. This encodes CASSPVPNTEAFF.

The sample holds a few counts of this clonotype. V and J are TRBV7-9 and TRBJ2-7; 7 bases align to TRBD1. V lost 4 bases and J lost 0; bases outside the gene matches: 21. Per germline, CDR1 SEHNR and CDR2 FQNEAQ (reference sequence). The CDR3 is 20 amino acids. The CDR3 protein is CASSYKLSGGKEEGSYEQYF. The CDR3 nucleotides read TGTGCCAGCAGCTATAAGTTATCAGGGGGAAAAGAAGAAGGCTCCTACGAGCAGTACTTC.

V and J are TRBV28 and TRBJ1-2, with D possibly matching TRBD1 (6 bases). The CDR3 totals 13 residues. Germline values: CDR1 MDHEN, CDR2 SYDVKM. V lost 1 base and J lost 7, with 10 bases in between. The CDR3 DNA sequence: TGTGCCAGCAGTTTATTTCGGGGGCCTGGCTACACCTTC. This translates into CASSLFRGPGYTF.